The T cell receptor (beta chain) described here comes from a study of molecular identifiers for immune sequencing clone quantification. In TCRdb, the PCR reads were re-called with MiXCR into one record per CDR3 protein. The sample contains about 100,000 distinct CDR3 sequences, 20% to 25% of which appear only once. Study-level findings and limits: Even with approximately 1 million naive cells present, spiked Jurkat TCR RNA from one cell was reportedly detectable.

Ten or more counts support this clonotype. The antigen is unknown. The clonotype originates from a human donor in good health. Some libraries in this study had Jurkat cell RNA spiked in. Sequenced material: naive CD8+ T cells from blood, with Jurkat cell RNA spiked in. Subset: FACS-sorted CD8+CD4-CCR7+CD45RA+ naive T cells.

In nucleotides, the CDR3 is TGCGCCAGCTGCCCATCTACGCGTCCCTCTGGGGCCAACGTCCTGACTTTC. It is translated as CASCPSTRPSGANVLTF. The chain is built from TRBV5-1 and TRBJ2-6; D is unclear. The length of the CDR3 is 17 residues. V lost 7 bases, J lost 0 bases, and 17 bases lay in between. Germline V gene data show CDR1 as SGHRS and CDR2 as YFSETQ.